This note documents a single TCR beta chain sequence. The sample comes from a study of T cell changes during pregnancy in multiple sclerosis. Germline CDR1 reads LNHDA; CDR2 reads SQIVND (reference sequence). This CDR3 has 13 residues. V was trimmed by 3 bases and J by 5 bases, leaving 10 bases between them. Profiled with immunoSEQ multiplex PCR; TCRdb holds only in-frame clones, not every one. This sample has tens of thousands of clones, with roughly 93% found just once. The TCR comes from a female donor with multiple sclerosis, enrolled in a pregnancy study. Sequencing was performed on peripheral blood, taken in the third trimester of pregnancy. V and J are TRBV19 and TRBJ2-5; no reliable D call. The CDR3 coding sequence is TGTGCCAGTAGTATGGGCCCCTGGGAGACCCAGTACTTC. The encoded protein is CASSMGPWETQYF.